This passage covers 14 T cell receptor beta chains from one sample sequenced in a study of blood T cells in healthy people across ages (dated by TCRdb to about 2015). The library was built by means of 5' RACE. TCRdb lists the instrument as Illumina HiSeq 2500. A second about 7 to 12 cycle PCR used a sample-barcoded 5' primer and a J-beta primer mix. In-frame beta chains were kept once TCRdb had trimmed the public reads at Q25 with fastp and called clones with MiXCR. CDR3 protein sequences are deduplicated, and each keeps its most common genes and DNA. For this sample the table gives roughly 800,000 distinct CDR3 sequences, of which under 40% were detected only once. The ten biggest clones cover under 15% of the sample. Sequencing was done on a sample of blood. These receptors were collected from a man in his late teens or twenties in good health.

The rearrangement uses TRBV21-1 and TRBJ2-2; the D segment call TRBD1 is taken from the table without a DNA check. TRBV21-1 is an annotated pseudogene. This CDR3 is 17 amino acids long. In DNA form, the CDR3 reads TGTGCCAGCAGCAAACTGGGTTCCGTGGGGGGAACCGGGGAGCTGTTTTTT. It is translated as CASSKLGSVGGTGELFF.

The chain uses TRBV4-1 and TRBJ1-1, with D uncertain. The germline V gene encodes CDR1 MGHRA and CDR2 YSYEKL. The CDR3 is 15 residues long. The V gene lost 0 bases and the J gene lost 1 base, with 9 bases spanning the gap. Written as DNA, the CDR3 is TGCGCCAGCAGCCAAGATTTCATAAGGAACACTGAAGCTTTCTTT. Translating it yields CASSQDFIRNTEAFF.

The chain carries TRBV4-1 and TRBJ2-1, with D possibly matching TRBD2 (6 bases). The V end was cut by 1 base, the J end by 9 bases, with 13 bases between. Germline V CDR1 and CDR2: MGHRA, YSYEKL. The CDR3 is 14 residues long. CDR3 sequence (DNA): TGCGCCAGCAGCCAAGTGCGGGGTCAGCCTGAGCAGTTCTTC. Translation: CASSQVRGQPEQFF.

J is TRBJ1-2 and V is TRBV7-9, with D possibly matching TRBD1 (5 bases). The CDR3 sequence is 14 residues long. Trimming removed 1 base from V and 1 base from J, with 7 bases in between. Per germline, CDR1 SEHNR and CDR2 FQNEAQ (reference sequence). The CDR3 bases are TGTGCCAGCAGCTTAGTCGGGGGTAACTATGGCTACACCTTC. Protein product: CASSLVGGNYGYTF.

This chain connects TRBV12-3 or TRBV12-4 to TRBJ1-2; 9 positions match TRBD1. The V gene end was trimmed by 5 bases and the J gene end by 2 bases; junction bases not matched to a gene: 12. The CDR3 is 17 residues long. The CDR3 DNA reads TGTGCCAGCAGTCCCCAAGGTCTGACAGGGGGAAACTATGGCTACACCTTC. Translating it yields CASSPQGLTGGNYGYTF.

The rearrangement joins TRBV5-1 to TRBJ2-1; D perhaps matches TRBD2 (5 bases). V was cut by 4 bases and J by 12 bases, with 29 bases left in between. The CDR3 extends over 17 amino acids. Per the germline V gene, CDR1 is SGHRS and CDR2 is YFSETQ. CDR3 coding DNA: TGCGCCAGCAGCCCGGTGGGAGTCGGCGAACAGCCGCTGGGGCAGTTCTTC. Residues: CASSPVGVGEQPLGQFF.

The rearrangement uses TRBV7-8 and TRBJ2-1; 11 bases agree with TRBD2. The J call could be wrong; TRBJ2-7 is a better fit for the DNA end. The CDR3 is 17 residues long. Per germline, CDR1 SGHVS and CDR2 FQNEAQ. CDR3 coding DNA: TGTGCCAGCAGCTTAGTGACTAGCGGGGAATTCTACAATGAGCAGTACTTC. Protein: CASSLVTSGEFYNEQYF.

In this sample, this clonotype turned up a few times. The rearrangement uses TRBV2 and TRBJ2-3, with TRBD2 matching over 8 bases. Germline loops: CDR1 SNHLY, CDR2 FYNNEI. Trimming took 8 bases from V and 5 from J; bases not matched to a gene: 9. This CDR3 contains 14 residues. The CDR3: CASGGTRSEDTQYF. The CDR3 coding sequence is TGTGCCAGCGGAGGGACTAGGTCTGAAGATACGCAGTATTTT. Using reference TRBV2 and TRBJ2-3 for the parts outside the CDR3, the full variable domain is EPEVTQTPSHQVTQMGQEVILRCVPISNHLYFYWYRQILGQKVEFLVSFYNNEISEKSEIFDDQFSVERPDGSNFTLKIRSTKLEDSAMYFCASGGTRSEDTQYFGPGTRLTVL.

On this clonotype itself: A read error may account for a junction end that differs from germline. This chain connects TRBV28 to TRBJ2-3, with D maybe TRBD1 (6 bases). The CDR3 totals 17 residues. Germline CDR1 and CDR2: MDHEN and SYDVKM. The CDR3 loop reads CTSSLFGSGDDTDTQYF. The CDR3 nucleotides are TGTACCAGCAGTTTATTTGGTTCAGGGGATGACACAGATACGCAGTATTTT.

This sequence joins TRBV12-3 or TRBV12-4 and TRBJ2-3; tentatively, D is TRBD1 (5 bases). The ends were cut back, 3 bases at V and 0 bases at J, with 13 bases in the middle. The CDR3 sequence is 16 residues long. CDR3 bases: TGTGCCAGCAGTTTGGGTGGGGCTGCTAGCACAGATACGCAGTATTTT. Amino acids: CASSLGGAASTDTQYF.

This clonotype showed up many times. The chain employs TRBV20-1 and TRBJ2-7, with 9 positions matching TRBD1. The CDR3 loop spans 13 amino acids. Per the germline V gene, CDR1 is DFQATT and CDR2 is SNEGSKA (reference sequence). V lost 3 bases and J lost 4; bases outside the gene matches: 4. The CDR3: CSASYRGRYEQYF. Written as DNA, the CDR3 is TGCAGTGCTAGCTACAGGGGGCGGTACGAGCAGTACTTC.

The CDR3 DNA is TGCGCCAGCAGCATGAGGGGGGGCCAAGATACGCAGTATTTT. Residues: CASSMRGGQDTQYF. The chain carries TRBV5-1 and TRBJ2-3; maybe TRBD2 (7 bases). Germline V gene data show CDR1 as SGHRS and CDR2 as YFSETQ. This CDR3 has 14 amino acids. Trimming stripped 4 bases from V and 5 bases from J, with 14 bases between. The variable domain in full, completed from reference TRBV5-1 and TRBJ2-3, reads KAGVTQTPRYLIKTRGQQVTLSCSPISGHRSVSWYQQTPGQGLQFLFEYFSETQRNKGNFPGRFSGRQFSNSRSEMNVSTLELGDSALYLCASSMRGGQDTQYFGPGTRLTVL.

This clonotype has only a few counts. The J gene is TRBJ2-1, the V gene TRBV7-2; D remains ambiguous. V gave up 6 bases and J gave up 4 bases, with 16 bases separating them. The CDR3 covers 15 residues. CDR1 and CDR2 from the germline V gene are SGHTA and FQGNSA. In DNA, the CDR3 is TGTGCCAGCAGACTTTCGGCAAACCTATACAATGAGCAGTTCTTC. Its protein product is CASRLSANLYNEQFF.

The CDR3 coding sequence is TGCGCCAGCAGCCAAGATTTCGAGGACCCTACCCAGTATTTT. Translation: CASSQDFEDPTQYF. V is TRBV4-3 and J is TRBJ2-3; D gene unclear. CDR3 length equals 14 residues. The V gene lost 0 bases and the J gene lost 12 bases, with 16 bases spanning the gap. Germline CDR1 reads LGHNA; CDR2 reads YSLEER.